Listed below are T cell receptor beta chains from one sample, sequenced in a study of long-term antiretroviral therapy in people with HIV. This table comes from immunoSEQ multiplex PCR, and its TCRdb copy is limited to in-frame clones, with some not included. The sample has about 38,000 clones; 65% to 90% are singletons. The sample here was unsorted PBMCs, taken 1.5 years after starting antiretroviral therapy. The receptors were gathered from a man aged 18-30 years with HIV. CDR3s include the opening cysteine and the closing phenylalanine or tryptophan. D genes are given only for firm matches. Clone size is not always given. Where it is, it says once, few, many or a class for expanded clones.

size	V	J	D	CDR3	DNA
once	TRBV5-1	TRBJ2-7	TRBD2	CASSLELAGRSSYEQYF	TGCGCCAGCAGCTTGGAATTAGCGGGTCGGAGCTCCTACGAGCAGTACTTC
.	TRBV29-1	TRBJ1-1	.	CSVADREAFF	TGCAGCGTTGCCGACAGGGAAGCTTTCTTT
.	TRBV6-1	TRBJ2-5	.	CASGPSTFYQETQYF	TGTGCCAGCGGTCCCTCGACTTTCTACCAAGAGACCCAGTACTTC
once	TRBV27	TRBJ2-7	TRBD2	CASRSISGLAGVQQYF	TGTGCCAGCAGGTCCATTTCCGGGTTAGCGGGAGTTCAGCAGTACTTC
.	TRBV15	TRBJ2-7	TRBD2	CATSIAGGSYEQYF	TGTGCCACCAGCATTGCGGGAGGTTCCTACGAGCAGTACTTC
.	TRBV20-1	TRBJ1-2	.	CSASDDGGYTF	TGCAGTGCTAGTGACGACGGGGGCTACACCTTC
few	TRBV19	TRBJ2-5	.	CASSPRLGLGLETQYF	TGTGCCAGTAGTCCCCGGCTGGGCTTGGGGTTAGAGACCCAGTACTTC
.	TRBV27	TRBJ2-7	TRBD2	CASSRLANPWEQYF	TGTGCCAGCAGTCGACTAGCGAACCCTTGGGAGCAGTACTTC
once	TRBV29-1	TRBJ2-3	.	CSVEATEVRTDTQYF	TGCAGCGTTGAAGCCACGGAGGTTAGGACAGATACGCAGTATTTT
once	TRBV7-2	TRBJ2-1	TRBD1	CASSHRTGGPLDNEQFF	TGTGCCAGCAGCCATCGGACAGGGGGCCCTTTGGACAATGAGCAGTTCTTC
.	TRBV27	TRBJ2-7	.	CASSLLENYEQYF	TGTGCCAGCAGTTTACTAGAGAACTACGAGCAGTACTTC
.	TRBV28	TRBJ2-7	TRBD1	CASTTAGGYEQYF	TGTGCCAGCACGACCGCAGGGGGCTACGAGCAGTACTTC
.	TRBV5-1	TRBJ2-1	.	CASSLEGPNNEQFF	TGCGCCAGCAGCTTGGAGGGACCCAACAATGAGCAGTTCTTC
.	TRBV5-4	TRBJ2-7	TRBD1	CASSLTGDTYEQYF	TGTGCCAGCAGCTTGACAGGGGATACCTACGAGCAGTACTTC
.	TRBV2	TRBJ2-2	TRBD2	CASTRTSGRAGTGELFF	TGTGCCAGCACTCGGACTAGCGGGAGGGCCGGAACCGGGGAGCTGTTTTTT
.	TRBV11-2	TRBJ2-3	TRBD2	CASSFRLAEIPGTDTQYF	TGTGCCAGCAGCTTTAGACTAGCGGAAATACCGGGCACAGATACGCAGTATTTT
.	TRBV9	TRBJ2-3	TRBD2	CASSPRSGGSTDTQYF	TGTGCCAGCAGCCCTAGATCGGGAGGAAGTACAGATACGCAGTATTTT
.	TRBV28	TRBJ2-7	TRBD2	CASSLLAGSYEQYF	TGTGCCAGCAGTCTTCTAGCGGGGTCCTACGAGCAGTACTTC
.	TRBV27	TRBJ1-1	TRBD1	CASSFRGVSTEAFF	TGTGCCAGCAGTTTCAGGGGGGTGAGCACTGAAGCTTTCTTT
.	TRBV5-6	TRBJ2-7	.	CASSSYQGGRDYEQYF	TGTGCCAGCAGCTCGTACCAGGGGGGCCGAGACTACGAGCAGTACTTC
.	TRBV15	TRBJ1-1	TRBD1	CATSRDPPGQGNTEAFF	TGTGCCACCAGCAGAGATCCACCGGGACAGGGGAACACTGAAGCTTTCTTT
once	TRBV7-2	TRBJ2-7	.	CASSVQGLYEQYF	TGTGCCAGCAGTGTTCAGGGATTATACGAGCAGTACTTC
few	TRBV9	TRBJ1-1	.	CASSVELNTEAFF	TGTGCCAGCAGCGTAGAACTGAACACTGAAGCTTTCTTT
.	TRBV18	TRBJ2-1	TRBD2	CASSPLRTSGSYNEQFF	TGTGCCAGCTCACCCTTAAGGACTAGCGGTTCCTACAATGAGCAGTTCTTC
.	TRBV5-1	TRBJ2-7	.	CASKRGMVLDEQYF	TGCGCCAGTAAGAGAGGTATGGTTTTGGACGAGCAGTACTTC
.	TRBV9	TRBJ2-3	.	CASSVAGSTDTQYF	TGTGCCAGCAGCGTAGCGGGTAGCACAGATACGCAGTATTTT
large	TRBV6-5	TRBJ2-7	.	CASSYGGSGYEQYF	TGTGCCAGCAGTTACGGGGGTAGCGGATACGAGCAGTACTTC
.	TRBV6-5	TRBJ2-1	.	CASSYSNNNEQFF	TGTGCCAGCAGTTACTCGAACAACAATGAGCAGTTCTTC
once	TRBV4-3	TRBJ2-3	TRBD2	CASSRGAGDTDTQYF	TGCGCCAGCAGCCGGGGAGCGGGAGATACAGATACGCAGTATTTT
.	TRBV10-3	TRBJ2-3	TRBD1	CAISEAPGTGLTDTQYF	TGTGCCATCAGTGAGGCCCCCGGGACAGGACTCACAGATACGCAGTATTTT
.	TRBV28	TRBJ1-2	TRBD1	CASSSGDRDPHKGYTF	TGTGCCAGCAGTTCAGGAGACAGGGACCCCCATAAAGGCTACACCTTC
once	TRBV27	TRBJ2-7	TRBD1	CASSLGQGVIYEQYF	TGTGCCAGCAGTTTAGGACAGGGGGTCATCTACGAGCAGTACTTC
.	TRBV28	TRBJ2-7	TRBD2	CASSSGLAGGPYEQYF	TGTGCCAGCAGTTCGGGACTAGCGGGAGGTCCCTACGAGCAGTACTTC
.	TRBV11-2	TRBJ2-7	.	CASSLDPGNRGEQYF	TGTGCCAGCAGCTTAGATCCGGGGAATAGAGGCGAGCAGTACTTC
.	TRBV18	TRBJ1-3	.	CASSPKAASSGNTIYF	TGTGCCAGCTCACCAAAGGCGGCCAGCTCTGGAAACACCATATATTTT